The rows below give T cell receptor beta chains drawn from one sample of a study of T cell responses to AZD1222 COVID-19 vaccine. Data came from immunoSEQ multiplex PCR; TCRdb stores just in-frame clones and leaves some out. The sample contains 120,000 or so clones, about 88% of which appear only once. The source material was peripheral blood, sampled 28 days after the second AZD1222 dose. The source of these receptors is an adult who received the AZD1222 COVID-19 vaccine. Each CDR3 is given with its conserved first and last residue. The D gene is left open where the match is weak. Expanded clones are given a class, and other clones once, few, many or no size at all.

TRBJ1-4 | NA | TRBV28 | NA | TGTGCCAGCAGCCCCCCGTCAACTAATGAAAAACTGTTTTTT | CASSPPSTNEKLFF
TRBJ1-5 | once | TRBV6-4 | NA | TGTGCCAGCAGTGACTCGGCAGGGGGCAATCAGCCCCAGCATTTT | CASSDSAGGNQPQHF
TRBJ1-6 | NA | TRBV6-5 | TRBD1 | TGTGCCAGCAGTCCTCGGGACAGGTTCAATTCACCCCTCCACTTT | CASSPRDRFNSPLHF
TRBJ2-1 | NA | TRBV18 | TRBD1 | TGTGCCAGCTCACCACAGGACAGGGGGTACAATGAGCAGTTCTTC | CASSPQDRGYNEQFF
TRBJ1-1 | NA | TRBV30 | NA | TGTGCCTGGAGTGCCGTCACTGAAGCTTTCTTT | CAWSAVTEAFF
TRBJ2-1 | NA | TRBV5-1 | NA | TGCGCCAGCAGCCTCCCATCGACCCAAGCGAGCGAGCAGTTCTTC | CASSLPSTQASEQFF
TRBJ2-5 | NA | TRBV2 | NA | TGTGCCAGCCCATTGCAAGAGACCCAGTACTTC | CASPLQETQYF
TRBJ1-4 | NA | TRBV5-1 | NA | TGCGCCAGCAGCTCGGAACCACAATCCTCTAATGAAAAACTGTTTTTT | CASSSEPQSSNEKLFF
TRBJ1-5 | NA | TRBV6-5 | NA | TGTGCCAGCAGTTACGACCGGACAAGCAATCAGCCCCAGCATTTT | CASSYDRTSNQPQHF
TRBJ2-7 | NA | TRBV14 | NA | TGTGCCAGCAGCCAAGATACGGGGTACGAGCAGTACTTC | CASSQDTGYEQYF
TRBJ1-5 | NA | TRBV19 | TRBD1 | TGTGCCAGCACAACAGGGGAGAGGAGCAATCAGCCCCAGCATTTT | CASTTGERSNQPQHF
TRBJ1-2 | NA | TRBV2 | NA | TGTGCCAGCAGGCGGGTCGTTAACTATGGCTACACCTTC | CASRRVVNYGYTF
TRBJ1-2 | NA | TRBV2 | TRBD1 | TGTGCCAGCAGTGAATTTACAGGGGGCGAGTTTGGCTACACCTTC | CASSEFTGGEFGYTF
TRBJ2-5 | NA | TRBV18 | TRBD1 | TGTGCCAGCTCACAGGGACAGGGGGCGGAGACCCAGTACTTC | CASSQGQGAETQYF
TRBJ2-7 | NA | TRBV27 | NA | TGTGCCAGCAGTTTACTGCGGGTTGGCCCCTACGAGCAGTACTTC | CASSLLRVGPYEQYF
TRBJ1-2 | NA | TRBV30 | NA | TGTGCCTGGAGCACTTACGGGACCGCAAATGGCTACACCTTC | CAWSTYGTANGYTF
TRBJ1-5 | NA | TRBV4-3 | NA | TGCGCCAGCAGCCAAGATGTCAATCAGCCCCAGCATTTT | CASSQDVNQPQHF
TRBJ2-1 | NA | TRBV30 | TRBD1 | TGTGCCTGGAGTTCCCCTTTGACAGGGTTATTCAGCAATGAGCAGTTCTTC | CAWSSPLTGLFSNEQFF
TRBJ1-3 | NA | TRBV3-1/TRBV3-2 | NA | TGTGCCAGCAGCCTCGCGGTAGGCGGCCTCTCTGGAAACACCATATATTTT | CASSLAVGGLSGNTIYF
TRBJ2-7 | NA | TRBV30 | NA | TGTGCCTGGAGTGTACTCTCGGGGGACTACGAGCAGTACTTC | CAWSVLSGDYEQYF
TRBJ1-1 | NA | TRBV11-2 | NA | TGTGCCAGCAGCTTTAGAACAGGGTTGAACACTGAAGCTTTCTTT | CASSFRTGLNTEAFF
TRBJ1-2 | NA | TRBV7-9 | NA | TGTGCCAGCAGCCCAGGACAACGATCTAACTATGGCTACACCTTC | CASSPGQRSNYGYTF
TRBJ2-5 | NA | TRBV28 | NA | TGTGCCAGCAGTTCCCCAGGGTTGGAGACCCAGTACTTC | CASSSPGLETQYF
TRBJ1-2 | few | TRBV9 | TRBD1 | TGTGCCAGCAGCGCGAGAGGGGGACAGGTTGGTGGCTACACCTTC | CASSARGGQVGGYTF
TRBJ1-2 | NA | TRBV19 | TRBD1 | TGTGCCAGTAGTCTCACCTCGGGACAGTTCTATGGCTACACCTTC | CASSLTSGQFYGYTF
TRBJ2-3 | NA | TRBV7-6 | TRBD2 | TGTGCCAGCAGCTTAGCGCGGGGGGGACTAGTGATGACAGATACGCAGTATTTT | CASSLARGGLVMTDTQYF
TRBJ2-2 | NA | TRBV25-1 | NA | TGTGCCAGCAGTGGGCCGGGACACAACACCGGGGAGCTGTTTTTT | CASSGPGHNTGELFF